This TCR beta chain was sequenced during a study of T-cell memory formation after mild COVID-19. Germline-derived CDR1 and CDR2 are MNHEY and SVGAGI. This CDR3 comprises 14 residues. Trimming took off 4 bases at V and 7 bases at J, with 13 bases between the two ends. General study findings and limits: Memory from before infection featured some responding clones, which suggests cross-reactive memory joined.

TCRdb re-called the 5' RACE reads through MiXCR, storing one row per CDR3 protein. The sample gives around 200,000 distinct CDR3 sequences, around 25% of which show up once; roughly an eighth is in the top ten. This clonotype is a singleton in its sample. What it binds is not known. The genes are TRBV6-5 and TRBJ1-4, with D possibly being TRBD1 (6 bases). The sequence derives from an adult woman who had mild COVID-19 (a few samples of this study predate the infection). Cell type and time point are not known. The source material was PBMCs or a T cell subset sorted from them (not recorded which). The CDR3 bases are TGTGCCAGCAGTTGGGGGGGGCGAAGTGAAAAACTGTTTTTT. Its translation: CASSWGGRSEKLFF.